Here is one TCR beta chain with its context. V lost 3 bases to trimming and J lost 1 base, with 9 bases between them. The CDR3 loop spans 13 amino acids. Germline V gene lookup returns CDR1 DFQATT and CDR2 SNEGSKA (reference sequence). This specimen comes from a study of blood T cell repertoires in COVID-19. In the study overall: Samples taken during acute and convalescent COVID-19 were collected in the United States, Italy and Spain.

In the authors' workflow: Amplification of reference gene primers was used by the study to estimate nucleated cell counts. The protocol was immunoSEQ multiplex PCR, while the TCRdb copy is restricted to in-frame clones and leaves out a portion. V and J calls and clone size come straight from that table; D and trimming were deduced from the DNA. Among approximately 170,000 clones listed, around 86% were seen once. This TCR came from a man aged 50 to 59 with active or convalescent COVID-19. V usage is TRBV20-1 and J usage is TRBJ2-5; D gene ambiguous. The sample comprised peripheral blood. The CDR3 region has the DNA TGCAGTGCTAGTAGGCGGATCCAAGAGACCCAGTACTTC. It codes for CSASRRIQETQYF.